Shown below are 27 T cell receptor beta chains from a single sample sequenced in a study of shared clonotypes between healthy human individuals. The protocol was immunoSEQ multiplex PCR, while the TCRdb copy is restricted to in-frame clones and leaves out a portion. Among some 2.1 million clones, 85% to 95% were seen once, and the ten largest hold around 0.13%. The sequenced sample consisted of naive CD4+ T cells sorted from blood. Described subset: CD45RA+ positively selected. Every receptor here comes from a man between 18 and 35 years old in good health.

The chain combines TRBV29-1 with TRBJ2-5; 8 bases match TRBD1. V dropped 0 bases and J dropped 4; count of bases not matched to a gene: 13. CDR1 and CDR2 from the germline V gene are SQVTM and ANQGSEA. This CDR3 region has 17 residues. The CDR3 DNA sequence: TGCAGCGTTGAAGATCGGGACAGGAGGAACGGCGGAGAGACCCAGTACTTC. Amino acids: CSVEDRDRRNGGETQYF. The full variable domain, its missing parts supplied by reference TRBV29-1 and TRBJ2-5, is SAVISQKPSRDICQRGTSLTIQCQVDSQVTMMFWYRQQPGQSLTLIATANQGSEATYESGFVIDKFPISRPNLTFSTLTVSNMSPEDSSIYLCSVEDRDRRNGGETQYFGPGTRLLVL.

V and J are TRBV6-5 and TRBJ2-7, with TRBD2 matching 12 bases. CDR3 length: 15 residues. V dropped 2 bases and J dropped 3; count of bases not matched to a gene: 2. Germline V gene data show CDR1 as MNHEY and CDR2 as SVGAGI. The CDR3 DNA is TGTGCCAGCAGTTACCTAGCGGGAGGGGGCTACGAGCAGTACTTC. Amino acid sequence: CASSYLAGGGYEQYF.

V gene TRBV6-5 combines with J gene TRBJ1-5; 9 positions match TRBD1. This CDR3 is 15 amino acids long. After removal of 5 bases from V and 4 bases from J, the junction contained 6 bases not matched to a gene. Germline V CDR1 and CDR2: MNHEY, SVGAGI. The CDR3 protein is CASSPRGQGNQPQHF. The CDR3 nucleotides read TGTGCCAGCAGTCCGCGGGGACAGGGAAATCAGCCCCAGCATTTT.

J is TRBJ2-7 and V is TRBV6-1, with D possibly being TRBD1 or TRBD2 (5 bases each). Trimming pared 4 bases from V and 2 bases from J, leaving 15 bases between. CDR3 size: 15 residues. CDR1 is MNHNS, CDR2 SASEGT, per germline. The CDR3 here is CASSVFGQGPYEQYF. As DNA, the CDR3 is TGTGCCAGCAGTGTTTTTGGGCAGGGACCCTACGAGCAGTACTTC.

V usage is TRBV9 and J usage is TRBJ1-4; 7 bases are shared with TRBD1. The CDR3 sequence is 14 residues long. V gave up 4 bases and J gave up 4 bases; unmatched junction bases: 4. Per germline, CDR1 SGDLS and CDR2 YYNGEE. The DNA of the CDR3 is TGTGCCAGCAGCCGGGACAGTCTTAATGAAAAACTGTTTTTT. It yields the protein CASSRDSLNEKLFF.

The chain couples TRBV6-6 to TRBJ1-1; the D gene is possibly TRBD1 (6 bases). The CDR3 length is 16 residues. Deletions cut 7 bases from V and 0 bases from J, with 18 bases between. The V gene's germline CDR1 is MNHNY and CDR2 SVGAGI (reference sequence). CDR3 DNA: TGTGCCAGCACCAACGAGGGGGAAGTTGTGAACACTGAAGCTTTCTTT. Translation: CASTNEGEVVNTEAFF.

This clone came up once. The gene calls are TRBV10-2 and TRBJ2-3, with D possibly TRBD1 on 6 matching bases. CDR3 length equals 15 residues. The V end lost 6 bases, the J end lost 5 bases, and 18 bases lay between the germline ends. From germline, CDR1 is WSHSY and CDR2 SAAADI. The CDR3 region is CASRAGTRTVDTQYF. CDR3 DNA: TGCGCCAGCAGAGCCGGGACACGCACGGTAGATACGCAGTATTTT.

V is TRBV7-2 and J is TRBJ1-4; 7 bases agree with TRBD1. This CDR3 region has 15 residues. Germline lookup yields CDR1 SGHTA and CDR2 FQGNSA. V trimming: 5 bases; J trimming: 2 bases; junction bases outside the gene matches: 5. CDR3 sequence reads: CASSTGGQTNEKLFF. DNA for the CDR3: TGTGCCAGCAGCACGGGGGGACAGACTAATGAAAAACTGTTTTTT.

The chain joins TRBV7-2 to TRBJ1-5, with TRBD1 matching 7 bases. Germline loops: CDR1 SGHTA, CDR2 FQGNSA. The V and J ends lost 5 bases and 4 bases, in that order; junction bases with no gene match: 8. The CDR3 length is 15 residues. The CDR3: CASSPGAGGNQPQHF. CDR3 DNA sequence: TGTGCCAGCAGCCCCGGTGCAGGGGGTAATCAGCCCCAGCATTTT. The variable domain in full, completed from reference TRBV7-2 and TRBJ1-5, reads GAGVSQSPSNKVTEKGKDVELRCDPISGHTALYWYRQSLGQGLEFLIYFQGNSAPDKSGLPSDRFSAERTGGSVSTLTIQRTQQEDSAVYLCASSPGAGGNQPQHFGDGTRLSIL.

The chain uses TRBV5-5 and TRBJ2-2; no clear D gene. The CDR3 spans 15 residues. Germline-derived CDR1 and CDR2 are SGHKS and YYEKEE (reference sequence). The V and J ends lost 0 bases and 3 bases respectively, with 9 bases between them. In DNA, the CDR3 is TGTGCCAGCAGCTTGGGTCAGGCTGACACCGGGGAGCTGTTTTTT. This codes for CASSLGQADTGELFF. Looking up the rest from reference TRBV5-5 and TRBJ2-2 gives the full variable domain: DAGVTQSPTHLIKTRGQQVTLRCSPISGHKSVSWYQQVLGQGPQFIFQYYEKEERGRGNFPDRFSARQFPNYSSELNVNALLLGDSALYLCASSLGQADTGELFFGEGSRLTVL.

The chain joins TRBV5-6 to TRBJ2-5, with 7 bases lining up with TRBD1. This CDR3 is built from 15 residues. Germline CDR1 and CDR2: SGHDT and YYEEEE. V gave up 0 bases and J gave up 5 bases; unmatched junction bases: 7. The CDR3, as DNA: TGTGCCAGCAGCTTGGAGTTTACAGGGGTCGAGACCCAGTACTTC. Translation: CASSLEFTGVETQYF.

The chain has TRBV7-9 and TRBJ1-1, with D possibly matching TRBD1 (5 bases). CDR3 length: 14 amino acids. The V gene lost 5 bases and the J gene lost 5 bases, with 15 bases spanning the gap. Germline CDR1 is SEHNR and CDR2 is FQNEAQ (reference sequence). CDR3 in amino acids: CASSVQGGGTEAFF. As DNA, the CDR3 is TGTGCCAGCAGCGTTCAGGGCGGCGGGACTGAAGCTTTCTTT.

J is TRBJ1-3 and V is TRBV18; D gene uncertain. V dropped 3 bases and J dropped 2 bases, with 17 bases sitting between them. The CDR3 loop spans 17 amino acids. Germline values: CDR1 KGHSH, CDR2 LQKENI. The CDR3 sequence: CASSPSLAGDAGNTIYF. For the CDR3, the DNA is TGTGCCAGCTCACCTAGTTTGGCCGGGGATGCTGGAAACACCATATATTTT.

The genes are TRBV5-1 and TRBJ1-1, with TRBD1 as a possible D gene (5 bases). Germline V CDR1 and CDR2: SGHRS, YFSETQ. This CDR3 has 16 amino acids. Deletions cut 0 bases from V and 2 bases from J, with 14 bases between. The CDR3 coding sequence is TGCGCCAGCAGCTTGGGTGGGGCGCAGGCTAACACTGAAGCTTTCTTT. This sequence encodes CASSLGGAQANTEAFF.

Concerning this clone itself: Other nucleotide sequences from this sample produce the same CDR3. This chain connects TRBV5-1 to TRBJ2-7; 12 nucleotides agree with TRBD1. V lost 4 bases to trimming and J lost 5 bases; unmatched junction nucleotides: 4. The germline V gene encodes CDR1 SGHRS and CDR2 YFSETQ. The CDR3 runs to 14 residues. As DNA, the CDR3 is TGCGCCAGCAGCCCGGGACAGGGGGCCCACGAGCAGTACTTC. Residues: CASSPGQGAHEQYF.

The sample holds one count of this clone. This chain joins TRBV29-1 and TRBJ2-3; D possibly matches TRBD1 or TRBD2 (5 bases each). Trimming removed 4 bases from V and 4 bases from J, with 21 bases in between. Germline V gene lookup returns CDR1 SQVTM and CDR2 ANQGSEA. The CDR3 loop spans 16 amino acids. CDR3 amino acids: CSVGSGTKNVADTQYF. The CDR3 DNA reads as TGCAGCGTTGGGTCCGGGACCAAGAACGTAGCAGATACGCAGTATTTT.

The chain links TRBV9 to TRBJ2-3; D is possibly TRBD1 or TRBD2 (6 bases each). Germline V gives CDR1 SGDLS, CDR2 YYNGEE. V dropped 4 bases and J dropped 6 bases, with 18 bases sitting between them. The CDR3 is 15 amino acids. CDR3 nucleotides: TGTGCCAGCAGCCCCCAGACAGGAGGGGTTGATACGCAGTATTTT. It is translated as CASSPQTGGVDTQYF.

V gene TRBV5-4 combines with J gene TRBJ1-4, with a tentative D call TRBD1 (6 bases). V lost 4 bases to trimming and J lost 2 bases, with 15 bases between them. The CDR3 has 16 amino acids. Germline V gene sequence: CDR1 SGHNT, CDR2 YYREEE (reference sequence). CDR3 nucleotide sequence: TGTGCCAGCAGCACAGACGGGGGGGCGACTAATGAAAAACTGTTTTTT. Translation: CASSTDGGATNEKLFF.

The chain carries TRBV28 and TRBJ1-6, with TRBD1 identical over 8 bases. The V and J ends lost 6 bases and 3 bases, in that order; junction bases with no gene match: 4. There are 15 residues in the CDR3. Germline V lookup: CDR1 MDHEN, CDR2 SYDVKM. CDR3 nucleotides: TGTGCCAGCAGATCACAGGGGGTCTATAATTCACCCCTCCACTTT. This sequence encodes CASRSQGVYNSPLHF.

The chain combines TRBV30 with TRBJ1-2; unclear D gene. With 0 bases removed from V and 3 bases from J, the gap between germline ends came to 11 bases. The germline CDR1 and CDR2 sequences are GTSNPN and SVGIG (reference sequence). This CDR3 spans 14 amino acids. CDR3 loop: CAWSVFNPDYGYTF. The CDR3 DNA reads TGTGCCTGGAGTGTATTCAACCCGGACTATGGCTACACCTTC.

DNA of the CDR3: TGTGCCACCAGTACAGCCGGGACAGCCAAGGGCCTCGGGGAGCTGTTTTTT. Residues: CATSTAGTAKGLGELFF. The V and J genes are TRBV15 and TRBJ2-2; TRBD1 matches 7 bases. The germline CDR1 and CDR2 sequences are LNHNV and YYDKDF (reference sequence). The CDR3 is made up of 17 amino acids. V was clipped by 6 bases and J by 7 bases; unmatched bases: 17.

J is TRBJ1-2 and V is TRBV29-1, with unresolved D. Germline V gene data show CDR1 as SQVTM and CDR2 as ANQGSEA. The CDR3 is 10 amino acids. Trimming shortened V by 0 bases and J by 7 bases, and 3 bases separated the two germline ends. The CDR3 loop is CSVEDTGYTF. In DNA form, the CDR3 reads TGCAGCGTTGAAGACACTGGCTACACCTTC.

The V and J genes are TRBV7-8 and TRBJ1-5; D possibly corresponds to TRBD1 (5 bases). V dropped 0 bases and J dropped 1 base, with 16 bases sitting between them. Germline CDR1 and CDR2: SGHVS and FQNEAQ. The CDR3 totals 18 residues. The CDR3 reads CASSLASVGAGSNQPQHF. The CDR3 DNA is TGTGCCAGCAGCTTAGCGTCAGTTGGGGCCGGGAGCAATCAGCCCCAGCATTTT.

The V gene is TRBV7-2, the J gene TRBJ2-3, with TRBD1 as a possible D gene (5 bases). The ends were cut back, 0 bases at V and 4 bases at J, with 14 bases in the middle. CDR1 and CDR2 (germline): SGHTA, FQGNSA. This CDR3 spans 16 amino acids. CDR3 protein: CASSLAAGFSPDTQYF. The CDR3 DNA sequence: TGTGCCAGCAGCTTAGCAGCAGGGTTTAGCCCAGATACGCAGTATTTT.

J is TRBJ2-2 and V is TRBV7-9; D is unclear. The germline V and J ends were trimmed by 6 bases and 5 bases, with 13 bases remaining between them. The CDR3 loop spans 14 amino acids. Germline CDR1 is SEHNR and CDR2 is FQNEAQ (reference sequence). The CDR3 loop reads CASSSSRKTGELFF. Written as DNA, the CDR3 is TGTGCCAGCAGTTCTTCTCGAAAAACCGGGGAGCTGTTTTTT.

This clone was counted ten times or more. The V gene is TRBV13, the J gene TRBJ1-5; D may be TRBD1 (5 bases). V shed 2 bases and J shed 1 base, with 12 bases lying between them. The CDR3 length is 16 residues. Germline assignment: CDR1 PRHDT and CDR2 FYEKMQ (reference sequence). The chain's CDR3 is CASSLRGDRSNQPQHF. In DNA form, the CDR3 reads TGTGCCAGCAGCTTACGGGGGGATCGGAGCAATCAGCCCCAGCATTTT.

The chain recombines TRBV5-1 with TRBJ2-2; D remains ambiguous. Trimming left V 7 bases short and J 1 base short, with 11 bases between. The CDR3 totals 14 residues. Per the germline V gene, CDR1 is SGHRS and CDR2 is YFSETQ. The CDR3 DNA is TGCGCCAGCTCCTTGGGGTGGAACACCGGGGAGCTGTTTTTT. This encodes CASSLGWNTGELFF.